These 29 T cell receptor beta chains originate from one sample sequenced in a study of blood T cell repertoires in COVID-19 (dated by TCRdb to the early 2020s). Library preparation was by the immunoSEQ multiplex PCR assay. Imported from immuneACCESS, the table was reduced by TCRdb to in-frame sequences with V and J called. These copies leave out some clones; in studies compared against another copy, an unresolved V gene accounts for under half, and the cause of the remainder is not known. This sample has 220,000 or so clones in its table, and roughly 80% of those were observed once. Of the sample, roughly 2.4% is held by the ten largest clones. The sample consisted of peripheral blood. The receptors come from a woman aged 55-70 years with acute or convalescent COVID-19.

The chain employs TRBV7-2 and TRBJ1-4; 7 nucleotides match TRBD1. The V gene's germline CDR1 is SGHTA and CDR2 FQGNSA. V gave up 1 base and J gave up 6 bases; unmatched junction bases: 5. The CDR3 has 15 residues. The CDR3 coding sequence is TGTGCCAGCAGCTTAGTGGAGGGGGCGGATGAAAAACTGTTTTTT. It codes for CASSLVEGADEKLFF.

This clone has a single count. The rearrangement joins TRBV5-1 to TRBJ2-1; no reliable D call. The ends were cut back, 0 bases at V and 4 bases at J, with 5 bases in the middle. The CDR3 has 13 residues. CDR1 and CDR2 from the germline V gene are SGHRS and YFSETQ. Here the CDR3 DNA reads TGCGCCAGCAGCTTGGACGGTTACAATGAGCAGTTCTTC. This gives the protein CASSLDGYNEQFF.

This clone was observed a handful of times. V gene TRBV5-1 combines with J gene TRBJ2-7; D is perhaps TRBD2 (6 bases). The V gene's germline CDR1 is SGHRS and CDR2 YFSETQ. This CDR3 has 14 amino acids. V lost 0 bases and J lost 5, with 12 bases in between. CDR3 bases: TGCGCCAGCAGCTTGGCCGGAGGGATCGACGAGCAGTACTTC. Translating gives CASSLAGGIDEQYF.

The genes are TRBV10-3 and TRBJ1-2; 12 bases align to TRBD1. The junction had 13 bases not matched to a gene; V was cut back by 6 bases and J by 5 bases. The CDR3 has 17 amino acids. Germline CDR1 reads ENHRY; CDR2 reads SYGVKD. CDR3 bases: TGTGCCATCAGCCCCGGGACAGGGGGCGCAGGAGGGTATGGCTACACCTTC. This codes for CAISPGTGGAGGYGYTF.

This clone was counted a single time. The J gene is TRBJ2-1, the V gene TRBV7-6, with 9 nucleotides matching TRBD2. CDR1 is SGHVS and CDR2 is FNYEAQ in the germline V gene. The trim removed 6 bases at V and 5 bases at J, leaving 2 bases unmatched. CDR3 size: 13 residues. The CDR3 here is CASRAGGDNEQFF. DNA of the CDR3: TGTGCCAGCAGAGCGGGGGGCGACAATGAGCAGTTCTTC.

V is TRBV3-1 (or the pseudogene TRBV3-2) and J is TRBJ2-7; D might be TRBD1 (5 bases). Germline CDR1 is LGHDT and CDR2 is YNNKEL (reference sequence). V was shortened by 4 bases and J by 5 bases, with 18 bases between the two germline ends. The CDR3 contains 15 residues. CDR3 loop: CASSRPAGLRHEQYF. CDR3 bases: TGTGCCAGCAGCCGTCCCGCAGGGTTGCGGCACGAGCAGTACTTC.

The chain links TRBV7-2 to TRBJ2-1, with 8 bases identical to TRBD2. CDR3 length: 15 residues. Germline assignment: CDR1 SGHTA and CDR2 FQGNSA. Losses at the gene ends were 2 bases for V and 10 bases for J; bases not matched to a gene: 10. The CDR3 protein is CASSLQTGGQEEQFF. For the CDR3, the DNA is TGTGCCAGCAGCTTACAGACGGGGGGGCAGGAGGAGCAGTTCTTC.

V gene TRBV6-5 combines with J gene TRBJ1-1; 11 bases align to TRBD1. Germline V lookup: CDR1 MNHEY, CDR2 SVGAGI. V lost 4 bases, J lost 1 base, and 2 bases stayed unmatched. The CDR3 totals 15 residues. The CDR3: CASSWTGGGNTEAFF. For the CDR3, the DNA is TGTGCCAGCAGTTGGACAGGGGGCGGGAACACTGAAGCTTTCTTT.

This clone was seen only once. An end of the junction does not agree with germline; a read error may underlie this. In nucleotides, the CDR3 is TGTGCTAGCAGCGAGGGACTAGGCGGTTTCGATGAGCAGTTCTTC. Translating it yields CASSEGLGGFDEQFF. V is TRBV7-7 and J is TRBJ2-1; 8 bases agree with TRBD2. The CDR3 totals 15 residues. Germline CDR1 reads SSHAT; CDR2 reads FNYEAQ (reference sequence).

CDR3 nucleotide sequence: TGTGCCTGCCAGCGGGGGAGCACAGATACGCAGTATTTT. This codes for CACQRGSTDTQYF. This sequence joins TRBV30 and TRBJ2-3; 8 bases are shared with TRBD2. The CDR3 has 13 amino acids. J was trimmed by 0 bases and V by 6 bases; bases with no gene match: 2. Germline V gives CDR1 GTSNPN, CDR2 SVGIG (reference sequence).

This chain joins TRBV6-5 and TRBJ1-1; TRBD1 matches at 7 bases. Losses at the gene ends were 0 bases for V and 3 bases for J; bases not matched to a gene: 1. Per germline, CDR1 MNHEY and CDR2 SVGAGI. This CDR3 region has 14 residues. The CDR3 here is CASSYSTGHTEAFF. The CDR3 nucleotides are TGTGCCAGCAGTTACTCGACAGGGCACACTGAAGCTTTCTTT.

The chain employs TRBV30 and TRBJ1-6; tentatively, D is TRBD1 (5 bases). Trimming shortened V by 2 bases and J by 13 bases, and 9 bases separated the two germline ends. This CDR3 contains 11 residues. Germline loops: CDR1 GTSNPN, CDR2 SVGIG (reference sequence). Written as DNA, the CDR3 is TGTGCCTGGAGTTCAGGGTCCCCCCTCCACTTT. Protein: CAWSSGSPLHF.

CDR3 bases: TGTGCCAGCGGCTTGGGAGGCAATGAGCAGTTCTTC. Translating it yields CASGLGGNEQFF. This chain connects TRBV2 to TRBJ2-1; tentatively, D is TRBD2 (6 bases). The length of the CDR3 is 12 residues. V was cut by 8 bases and J by 6 bases, with 11 bases left in between. Germline CDR1 SNHLY, CDR2 FYNNEI.

This clone was detected once. The chain is built from TRBV6-1 and TRBJ1-6; 7 nucleotides line up with TRBD1. With 2 bases clipped from V and 8 bases from J, the junction kept 6 bases outside the gene matches. Germline CDR1 and CDR2: MNHNS and SASEGT. This CDR3 is built from 15 residues. The CDR3 coding sequence is TGTGCCAGCAGTGAATCCACAGGGGAGCATTCACCCCTCCACTTT. Its translation is CASSESTGEHSPLHF.

The chain joins TRBV2 to TRBJ1-1; D gene uncertain. In germline, CDR1 is SNHLY, CDR2 FYNNEI. The CDR3 length is 11 residues. V lost 5 bases and J 7 bases, leaving 8 bases between the germline ends. DNA for the CDR3: TGTGCCAGCAGTCCAGTAATTGAAGCTTTCTTT. Encoded protein: CASSPVIEAFF.

J is TRBJ2-3 and V is TRBV4-1; D unclear. The germline V gene has CDR1 MGHRA and CDR2 YSYEKL. This CDR3 comprises 14 residues. The V end lost 1 base, the J end lost 0 bases, and 5 bases lay between the germline ends. Written as DNA, the CDR3 is TGCGCCAGCAGCCAAGCGACAAGCACAGATACGCAGTATTTT. Its protein product is CASSQATSTDTQYF.

This chain connects TRBV2 to TRBJ2-2; 8 bases align to TRBD2. Losses at the gene ends were 7 bases for V and 1 base for J; bases not matched to a gene: 2. This CDR3 spans 14 amino acids. The germline V gene has CDR1 SNHLY and CDR2 FYNNEI. CDR3 nucleotides: TGTGCCAGCAAAGCGGGGGTGAACACCGGGGAGCTGTTTTTT. This sequence encodes CASKAGVNTGELFF.

CDR3: CASSPPGLSYGYTF. The CDR3 DNA reads TGTGCCAGCAGCCCCCCAGGGCTTAGCTATGGCTACACCTTC. The chain couples TRBV7-2 to TRBJ1-2; the D gene is possibly TRBD1 (5 bases). This CDR3 is built from 14 residues. V lost 5 bases, J lost 4 bases, and 14 bases lay in between. Germline V gives CDR1 SGHTA, CDR2 FQGNSA.

The CDR3 coding sequence is TGTGCCAGCAGCAAGTTCAGGGGGTTGGACTATGGCTACACCTTC. It is translated as CASSKFRGLDYGYTF. This rearrangement joins TRBV5-8 to TRBJ1-2; 7 bases align to TRBD1. This CDR3 contains 15 residues. Looked up from germline, CDR1 is SGHTS and CDR2 is YDEGEE. V trimming: 4 bases; J trimming: 3 bases; junction bases outside the gene matches: 9.

This clone appeared once. CDR3 in DNA: TGTGCCAGTAGTAGAATACCGGGACTAGCGGGGAGAAGCTCCTACAATGAGCAGTTCTTC. As protein: CASSRIPGLAGRSSYNEQFF. This chain connects TRBV19 to TRBJ2-1; 13 nucleotides agree with TRBD2. V dropped 4 bases and J dropped 0; count of bases not matched to a gene: 12. There are 20 residues in the CDR3. Germline V gene data show CDR1 as LNHDA and CDR2 as SQIVND (reference sequence).

The J gene is TRBJ1-1, the V gene TRBV29-1; TRBD1 aligns across 9 bases. V shed 3 bases, J shed 2 bases, and the junction held 4 bases outside the gene matches. Germline-derived CDR1 and CDR2 are SQVTM and ANQGSEA. The CDR3 has 14 residues. The CDR3 sequence is CSVEGGQGNTEAFF. The CDR3, as DNA: TGCAGCGTTGAGGGGGGACAGGGCAACACTGAAGCTTTCTTT.

This clone was seen more than once but under ten times. V and J are TRBV5-4 and TRBJ2-7, with TRBD2 identical over 13 bases. This CDR3 region has 16 residues. Germline V gene sequence: CDR1 SGHNT, CDR2 YYREEE (reference sequence). V gave up 3 bases and J gave up 4 bases; unmatched junction bases: 7. The CDR3 region has the DNA TGTGCCAGCAGCTCACGGGGACTAGCGGGGAGATACGAGCAGTACTTC. This encodes CASSSRGLAGRYEQYF.

The V and J genes are TRBV11-2 and TRBJ2-3; 13 nucleotides match TRBD2. This CDR3 is built from 15 residues. V gave up 6 bases and J gave up 4 bases; unmatched junction bases: 4. CDR1 is SGHAT and CDR2 is FQNNGV in the germline V gene. The CDR3 spells CASRDTSGGADTQYF. In nucleotides, the CDR3 is TGTGCCAGCAGGGACACTAGCGGGGGGGCAGATACGCAGTATTTT.

V usage is TRBV5-1 and J usage is TRBJ2-5, with 7 bases lining up with TRBD2. This CDR3 region has 14 residues. Germline V gives CDR1 SGHRS, CDR2 YFSETQ. After removal of 0 bases from V and 4 bases from J, the junction contained 3 bases not matched to a gene. The CDR3, as DNA: TGCGCCAGCAGCTTGGGGGTAGCGGGAGAGACCCAGTACTTC. Translation gives CASSLGVAGETQYF. The full variable domain, its missing parts supplied by reference TRBV5-1 and TRBJ2-5, is KAGVTQTPRYLIKTRGQQVTLSCSPISGHRSVSWYQQTPGQGLQFLFEYFSETQRNKGNFPGRFSGRQFSNSRSEMNVSTLELGDSALYLCASSLGVAGETQYFGPGTRLLVL.

The genes are TRBV6-1 and TRBJ1-1, with 10 bases lining up with TRBD1. Losses at the gene ends were 2 bases for V and 9 bases for J; bases not matched to a gene: 6. The V gene's germline CDR1 is MNHNS and CDR2 SASEGT. The CDR3 contains 14 residues. CDR3 sequence: CASSESPGQGKAFF. The CDR3 bases are TGTGCCAGCAGTGAAAGTCCGGGACAGGGGAAAGCTTTCTTT.

V gene TRBV3-1 (or the pseudogene TRBV3-2) combines with J gene TRBJ2-5; D is possibly TRBD2 (7 bases). V lost 4 bases to trimming and J lost 4 bases, with 13 bases between them. From germline, CDR1 is LGHDT and CDR2 YNNKEL (reference sequence). CDR3 size: 14 residues. The CDR3 here is CASSPWAGAETQYF. CDR3 DNA: TGTGCCAGCAGCCCTTGGGCGGGGGCAGAGACCCAGTACTTC.

The chain employs TRBV10-3 and TRBJ1-1; 8 bases match TRBD1. The CDR3 has 15 residues. J was trimmed by 5 bases and V by 6 bases; bases with no gene match: 11. Germline assignment: CDR1 ENHRY and CDR2 SYGVKD. The DNA for the CDR3 is TGTGCCATCAGAAACTCCGGGACAGGAGGAACTGAAGCTTTCTTT. Protein product: CAIRNSGTGGTEAFF.

V gene TRBV5-1 combines with J gene TRBJ1-1; weak D call: TRBD1 (5 bases). Deletions cut 0 bases from V and 4 bases from J, with 16 bases between. The CDR3 has 16 amino acids. Germline CDR1 and CDR2: SGHRS and YFSETQ. CDR3 residues: CASSLEARGKGTEAFF. The CDR3 bases are TGCGCCAGCAGCTTGGAAGCGCGGGGGAAGGGCACTGAAGCTTTCTTT.

The rearrangement uses TRBV5-4 and TRBJ1-2; TRBD1 matches 8 bases. This CDR3 is 14 amino acids long. Germline loops: CDR1 SGHNT, CDR2 YYREEE (reference sequence). Germline trimming cut 7 bases from V and 7 bases from J; bases unmatched to any gene: 12. The DNA for the CDR3 is TGTGCCAGCCACACGCAGGGGGCGGATCGTGGCTACACCTTC. Protein product: CASHTQGADRGYTF.